The 22 T cell receptor beta chains in this list originate from one sample, sequenced in a study of shared clonotypes between healthy human individuals. Profiled with immunoSEQ multiplex PCR; TCRdb holds only in-frame clones, not every one. Altogether approximately 2,000,000 clones are present, just under 95% being singletons, with the ten largest covering 0.37%. Sample: naive CD4+ T cells from PBMCs. Subset defined: CD45RA+ positively selected. The receptors stem from a man aged 18 to 35 in good health. Some clones in this sample may be carry-over from other donors' samples.

On this clone itself: The same CDR3 is also encoded by other DNA sequences in this sample. This sequence joins TRBV5-1 and TRBJ1-2, with D possibly matching TRBD1 (5 bases). The CDR3 covers 13 residues. Germline-derived CDR1 and CDR2 are SGHRS and YFSETQ. The germline V and J ends were trimmed by 0 bases and 7 bases, with 10 bases remaining between them. CDR3 amino acids: CASSLGTGGGYTF. The DNA for the CDR3 is TGCGCCAGCAGCTTGGGGACCGGGGGTGGCTACACCTTC.

As concerns this clone: Other DNA sequences in this specimen translate into the identical CDR3. V gene TRBV9 combines with J gene TRBJ2-2, with D possibly TRBD1 on 6 matching bases. Looked up from germline, CDR1 is SGDLS and CDR2 is YYNGEE. V lost 1 base to trimming and J lost 4 bases, with 11 bases between them. The CDR3 consists of 15 residues. The DNA for the CDR3 is TGTGCCAGCAGCGTATTGGGGGCGGGCACCGGGGAGCTGTTTTTT. Translating gives CASSVLGAGTGELFF.

This chain joins TRBV2 and TRBJ2-7, with a possible D match to TRBD2 (6 bases). V lost 6 bases and J 5 bases, leaving 11 bases between the germline ends. The length of the CDR3 is 12 residues. Germline assignment: CDR1 SNHLY and CDR2 FYNNEI. CDR3 loop: CASSDSSDEQYF. As DNA, the CDR3 is TGTGCCAGCAGCGATTCTAGCGACGAGCAGTACTTC.

On this clone itself: Other nucleotide sequences in the sample specify the same CDR3. This chain links TRBV20-1 with TRBJ2-1; the D is unclear. The CDR3 length is 10 residues. The germline gives CDR1 DFQATT, CDR2 SNEGSKA (reference sequence). Trimming took off 6 bases at V and 5 bases at J, with 5 bases between the two ends. CDR3 sequence reads: CSAKNNEQFF. CDR3 bases: TGCAGTGCAAAGAACAATGAGCAGTTCTTC.

This chain joins TRBV27 and TRBJ2-3; possibly TRBD2 for D (6 bases). Germline V CDR1 and CDR2: MNHEY, SMNVEV (reference sequence). The CDR3 extends over 15 amino acids. V dropped 10 bases and J dropped 4 bases, with 21 bases sitting between them. The CDR3 region has the DNA TGTGCCACCGTCCCGGGGGACTCACACTCAGATACGCAGTATTTT. Encoded protein: CATVPGDSHSDTQYF.

The J gene is TRBJ2-1, the V gene TRBV5-1; no clear D gene. The CDR3 has 13 amino acids. Trimming removed 7 bases at V and 8 bases at J, with 16 bases between. Germline V gives CDR1 SGHRS, CDR2 YFSETQ. The CDR3 is CASSGKSADEQFF. CDR3 DNA sequence: TGCGCCAGCTCGGGTAAAAGCGCCGATGAGCAGTTCTTC.

Written as DNA, the CDR3 is TGTGCCAGCAGCTGGACAGGGGGGTCGGGGGAGACCCAGTACTTC. This gives the protein CASSWTGGSGETQYF. The rearrangement uses TRBV5-4 and TRBJ2-5; 10 nucleotides align to TRBD1. J gave up 5 bases and V 3 bases, and 7 bases lay outside the gene matches. The V gene's germline CDR1 is SGHNT and CDR2 YYREEE (reference sequence). The CDR3 is made up of 15 amino acids. Drawing the rest from reference TRBV5-4 and TRBJ2-5, the complete variable domain is ETGVTQSPTHLIKTRGQQVTLRCSSQSGHNTVSWYQQALGQGPQFIFQYYREEENGRGNFPPRFSGLQFPNYSSELNVNALELDDSALYLCASSWTGGSGETQYFGPGTRLLVL.

This CDR3 is CASSPRTGGDYGYTF. The DNA of the CDR3 is TGTGCCAGCAGCCCCCGGACAGGGGGCGACTATGGCTACACCTTC. The chain uses TRBV7-3 and TRBJ1-2; 11 bases are a match to TRBD1. The germline gives CDR1 SGHTA, CDR2 FQGTGA. CDR3 length equals 15 residues. The J segment lost 3 bases and the V segment lost 5 bases, leaving 5 bases of the junction unmatched.

This clone was recorded once. The gene calls are TRBV28 and TRBJ1-1, with 11 bases fitting TRBD1. CDR1 MDHEN and CDR2 SYDVKM come from the germline V gene. Germline trimming cut 6 bases from V and 3 bases from J; bases unmatched to any gene: 15. This CDR3 is 18 amino acids long. The CDR3 sequence is CASSLWTGGAPGDTEAFF. The CDR3 DNA is TGTGCCAGCAGCCTCTGGACAGGGGGCGCCCCGGGGGACACTGAAGCTTTCTTT. Filled out from reference TRBV28 and TRBJ1-1, the complete variable domain reads DVKVTQSSRYLVKRTGEKVFLECVQDMDHENMFWYRQDPGLGLRLIYFSYDVKMKEKGDIPEGYSVSREKKERFSLILESASTNQTSMYLCASSLWTGGAPGDTEAFFGQGTRLTVV.

This chain connects TRBV27 to TRBJ2-7; D tentatively fits TRBD1 or TRBD2 (6 bases each). V was cut by 6 bases and J by 5 bases, with 14 bases left in between. Germline CDR1 MNHEY, CDR2 SMNVEV (reference sequence). CDR3 size: 13 residues. The CDR3 spells CASRGTGRNEQYF. The CDR3, as DNA: TGTGCCAGCAGGGGCACAGGGAGGAACGAGCAGTACTTC.

The chain uses TRBV2 and TRBJ2-3, with a possible D match to TRBD1 (5 bases). Germline CDR1 is SNHLY and CDR2 is FYNNEI. The CDR3 length is 14 residues. V gave up 6 bases and J gave up 4 bases, with 14 bases separating them. The CDR3 nucleotides are TGTGCCAGCAGGAAGAATCCGACAGCAGATACGCAGTATTTT. It is translated as CASRKNPTADTQYF.

V is TRBV9 and J is TRBJ2-5; 8 bases fit TRBD1. Per germline, CDR1 SGDLS and CDR2 YYNGEE. The CDR3 length is 16 residues. The trim removed 4 bases at V and 5 bases at J, leaving 13 bases unmatched. This CDR3 is CASSPPPGQDAETQYF. In DNA, the CDR3 is TGTGCCAGCAGCCCCCCCCCGGGACAGGACGCCGAGACCCAGTACTTC.

The chain recombines TRBV5-1 with TRBJ1-1, with D possibly matching TRBD1 (6 bases). V lost 0 bases and J 6 bases, leaving 12 bases between the germline ends. The germline CDR1 and CDR2 sequences are SGHRS and YFSETQ. The CDR3 spans 14 residues. The CDR3 reads CASSLARGEAEAFF. In nucleotides, the CDR3 is TGCGCCAGCAGCTTGGCGAGGGGGGAAGCTGAAGCTTTCTTT.

The V gene is TRBV28, the J gene TRBJ2-7, with 10 positions matching TRBD2. Germline V gene sequence: CDR1 MDHEN, CDR2 SYDVKM. The CDR3 length is 15 residues. Trimming removed 2 bases from V and 2 bases from J; junction bases left unmatched: 3. The DNA for the CDR3 is TGTGCCAGCAGTTTACGGCTAGCGGGAGCCTACGAGCAGTACTTC. Amino acids: CASSLRLAGAYEQYF.

The chain recombines TRBV5-1 with TRBJ1-1, with D possibly being TRBD1 (6 bases). CDR3 length: 15 residues. Deletions cut 3 bases from V and 1 base from J, with 13 bases between. Germline V gene sequence: CDR1 SGHRS, CDR2 YFSETQ. The DNA of the CDR3 is TGCGCCAGCAGCTGGGGGCGGGGGTCGAACACTGAAGCTTTCTTT. The encoded protein is CASSWGRGSNTEAFF.

The chain carries TRBV5-1 and TRBJ2-4; 8 bases map to TRBD2. This CDR3 has 15 residues. CDR1 and CDR2 from the germline V gene are SGHRS and YFSETQ. V trimming: 4 bases; J trimming: 6 bases; junction bases outside the gene matches: 9. The CDR3 nucleotides are TGCGCCAGCAGCGCCGGGGGGGCGGATGGAAACATTCAGTACTTC. Protein sequence: CASSAGGADGNIQYF.

This sequence joins TRBV2 and TRBJ2-7; possibly TRBD2 for D (5 bases). Trimming took 5 bases from V and 3 from J, leaving 11 bases between them. Germline V lookup: CDR1 SNHLY, CDR2 FYNNEI. CDR3 length equals 13 residues. DNA of the CDR3: TGTGCCAGCAGTCGGCTAGCTCTCTACGAGCAGTACTTC. Amino acid sequence: CASSRLALYEQYF.

The rearrangement uses TRBV5-1 and TRBJ2-1; 9 bases match TRBD2. Losses at the gene ends were 0 bases for V and 6 bases for J; bases not matched to a gene: 4. The CDR3 has 15 amino acids. Germline lookup yields CDR1 SGHRS and CDR2 YFSETQ. CDR3 protein: CASSLGTSETNEQFF. The CDR3 coding sequence is TGCGCCAGCAGCTTGGGGACTAGCGAAACCAATGAGCAGTTCTTC.

CDR3 amino acids: CASSLEPRGEQYF. The CDR3 DNA reads as TGCGCCAGCAGCTTGGAGCCACGGGGCGAGCAGTACTTC. The J gene is TRBJ2-7, the V gene TRBV5-1, with D tentatively TRBD2 (5 bases). Between the trimmed V and J ends, which lost 0 bases and 6 bases, there was a span of 10 bases. This CDR3 has 13 residues. Germline V gene lookup returns CDR1 SGHRS and CDR2 YFSETQ.

This clone appeared a single time. The V gene is TRBV28, the J gene TRBJ2-2, with TRBD1 matching over 10 bases. The CDR3 is 16 amino acids. CDR1 is MDHEN and CDR2 is SYDVKM in the germline V gene. The junction had 8 bases not matched to a gene; V was cut back by 6 bases and J by 4 bases. CDR3 sequence reads: CASRRQGARVTGELFF. The CDR3 nucleotides read TGTGCCAGCAGGCGACAGGGGGCAAGGGTCACCGGGGAGCTGTTTTTT.

As concerns this clone: The same CDR3 also results from other DNA sequences found in this sample. The chain carries TRBV4-2 and TRBJ2-2, with D perhaps matching TRBD2 (6 bases). V dropped 1 base and J dropped 1 base, with 10 bases sitting between them. Germline lookup yields CDR1 LGHNA and CDR2 YNFKEQ. This CDR3 has 16 amino acids. The CDR3 sequence is CASSQGPAGNTGELFF. The CDR3, as DNA: TGTGCCAGCAGCCAAGGCCCAGCGGGGAACACCGGGGAGCTGTTTTTT.

Concerning this clone itself: Other DNA variants within this sample encode the same CDR3. V gene TRBV2 combines with J gene TRBJ1-1, with 7 nucleotides matching TRBD1. Trimming took 7 bases from V and 1 from J; bases not matched to a gene: 3. The length of the CDR3 is 13 residues. Germline-derived CDR1 and CDR2 are SNHLY and FYNNEI. CDR3 protein: CASTRQGNTEAFF. In nucleotides, the CDR3 is TGTGCCAGCACCCGACAGGGGAACACTGAAGCTTTCTTT.